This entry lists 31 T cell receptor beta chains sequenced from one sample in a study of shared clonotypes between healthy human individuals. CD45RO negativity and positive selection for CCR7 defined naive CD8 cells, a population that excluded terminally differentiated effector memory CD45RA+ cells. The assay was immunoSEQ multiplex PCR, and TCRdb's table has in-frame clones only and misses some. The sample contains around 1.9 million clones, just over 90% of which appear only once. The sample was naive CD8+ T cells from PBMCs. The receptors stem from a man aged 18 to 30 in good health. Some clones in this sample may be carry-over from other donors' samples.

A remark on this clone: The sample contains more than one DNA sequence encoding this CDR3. DNA of the CDR3: TGTGCCAGCAGCTTAGAGCTAGCGGGGTTCACAGATACGCAGTATTTT. It specifies CASSLELAGFTDTQYF. The genes are TRBV11-2 and TRBJ2-3; TRBD2 matches at 9 bases. Trimming removed 0 bases from V and 2 bases from J; junction bases left unmatched: 3. This CDR3 is built from 16 residues. Germline loops: CDR1 SGHAT, CDR2 FQNNGV.

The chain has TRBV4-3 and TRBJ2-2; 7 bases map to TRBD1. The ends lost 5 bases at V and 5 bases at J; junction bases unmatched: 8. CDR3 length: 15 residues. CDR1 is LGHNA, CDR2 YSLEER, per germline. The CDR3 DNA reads TGCGCCAGCAGCTACGACAGGGTGGGGACCGGGGAGCTGTTTTTT. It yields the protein CASSYDRVGTGELFF.

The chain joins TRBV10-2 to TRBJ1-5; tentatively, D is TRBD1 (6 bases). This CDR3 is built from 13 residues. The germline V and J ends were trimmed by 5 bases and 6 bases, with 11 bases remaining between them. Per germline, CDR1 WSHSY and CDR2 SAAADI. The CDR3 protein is CASSQGRGQPQHF. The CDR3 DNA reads TGCGCCAGCAGTCAGGGGAGGGGTCAGCCCCAGCATTTT.

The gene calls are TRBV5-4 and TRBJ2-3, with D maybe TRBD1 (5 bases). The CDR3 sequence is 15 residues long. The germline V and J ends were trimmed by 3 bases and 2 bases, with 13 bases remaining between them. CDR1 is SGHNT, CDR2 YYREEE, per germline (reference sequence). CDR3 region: CASSWGLGSTDTQYF. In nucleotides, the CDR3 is TGTGCCAGCAGCTGGGGCCTGGGATCCACAGATACGCAGTATTTT.

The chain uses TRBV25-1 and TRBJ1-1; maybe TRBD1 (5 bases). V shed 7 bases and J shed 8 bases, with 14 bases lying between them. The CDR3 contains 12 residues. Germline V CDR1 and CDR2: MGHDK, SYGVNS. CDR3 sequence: CASMGTGLEAFF. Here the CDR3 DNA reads TGTGCCAGCATGGGAACAGGCCTGGAAGCTTTCTTT.

The CDR3 loop is CASSSPGEGFGEKLFF. The CDR3 bases are TGTGCCAGCAGTTCCCCCGGTGAAGGGTTTGGGGAAAAACTGTTTTTT. The genes are TRBV28 and TRBJ1-4; D is undetermined. Germline loops: CDR1 MDHEN, CDR2 SYDVKM. Trimming removed 4 bases at V and 8 bases at J, with 20 bases between. This CDR3 is 16 amino acids long.

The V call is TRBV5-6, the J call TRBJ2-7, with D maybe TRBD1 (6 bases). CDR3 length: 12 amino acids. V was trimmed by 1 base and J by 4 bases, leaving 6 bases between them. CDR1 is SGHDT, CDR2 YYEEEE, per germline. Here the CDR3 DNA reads TGTGCCAGCAGCTTGACAGGGTACGAGCAGTACTTC. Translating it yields CASSLTGYEQYF.

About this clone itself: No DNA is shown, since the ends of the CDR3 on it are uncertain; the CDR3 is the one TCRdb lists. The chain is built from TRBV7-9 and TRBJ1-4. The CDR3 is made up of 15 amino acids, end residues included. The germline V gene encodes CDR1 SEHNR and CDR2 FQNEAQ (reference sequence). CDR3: CASSLRFGAGEKLFF.

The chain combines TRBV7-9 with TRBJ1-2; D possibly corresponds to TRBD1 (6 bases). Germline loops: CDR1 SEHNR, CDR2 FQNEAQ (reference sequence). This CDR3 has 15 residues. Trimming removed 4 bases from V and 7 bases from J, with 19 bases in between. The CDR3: CASSSQPGQSGGYTF. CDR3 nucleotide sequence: TGTGCCAGCAGCTCGCAACCGGGACAATCGGGTGGCTACACCTTC.

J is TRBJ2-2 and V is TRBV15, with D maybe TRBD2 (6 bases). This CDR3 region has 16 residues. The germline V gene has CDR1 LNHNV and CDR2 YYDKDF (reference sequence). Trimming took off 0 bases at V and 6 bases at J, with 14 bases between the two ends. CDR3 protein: CATSRDRELGPGELFF. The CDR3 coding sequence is TGTGCCACCAGCAGAGATCGGGAGTTGGGGCCCGGGGAGCTGTTTTTT.

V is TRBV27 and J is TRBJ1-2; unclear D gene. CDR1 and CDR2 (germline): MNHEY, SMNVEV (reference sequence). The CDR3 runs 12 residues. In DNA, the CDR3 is TGTGCTGCAGCCTCTGCCTGGGATGGCTACACCTTC. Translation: CAAASAWDGYTF.

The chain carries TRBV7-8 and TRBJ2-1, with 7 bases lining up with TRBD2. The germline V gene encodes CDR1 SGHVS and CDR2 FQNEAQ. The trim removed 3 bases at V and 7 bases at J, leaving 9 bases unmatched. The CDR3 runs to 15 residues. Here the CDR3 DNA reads TGTGCCAGCAGCTTTGAGTGGGAGGGATTAAATGAGCAGTTCTTC. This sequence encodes CASSFEWEGLNEQFF.

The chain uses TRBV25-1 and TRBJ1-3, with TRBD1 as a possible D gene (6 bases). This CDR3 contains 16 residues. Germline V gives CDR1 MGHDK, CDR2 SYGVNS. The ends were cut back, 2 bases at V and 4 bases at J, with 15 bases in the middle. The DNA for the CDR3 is TGTGCCAGCAGTGAAACGGTGCAGGGGCCCGGAAACACCATATATTTT. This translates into CASSETVQGPGNTIYF.

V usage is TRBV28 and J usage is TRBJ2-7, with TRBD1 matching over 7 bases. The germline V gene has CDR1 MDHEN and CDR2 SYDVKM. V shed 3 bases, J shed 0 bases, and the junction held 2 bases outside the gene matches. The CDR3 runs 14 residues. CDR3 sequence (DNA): TGTGCCAGCAGTTTGGGACAGCGCTCCTACGAGCAGTACTTC. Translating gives CASSLGQRSYEQYF.

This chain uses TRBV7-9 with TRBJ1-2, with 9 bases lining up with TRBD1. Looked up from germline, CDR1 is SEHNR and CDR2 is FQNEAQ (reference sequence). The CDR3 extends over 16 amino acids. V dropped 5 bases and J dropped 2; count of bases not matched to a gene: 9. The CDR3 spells CASSRITGGANYGYTF. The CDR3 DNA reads TGTGCCAGCAGCCGAATTACAGGGGGCGCAAACTATGGCTACACCTTC.

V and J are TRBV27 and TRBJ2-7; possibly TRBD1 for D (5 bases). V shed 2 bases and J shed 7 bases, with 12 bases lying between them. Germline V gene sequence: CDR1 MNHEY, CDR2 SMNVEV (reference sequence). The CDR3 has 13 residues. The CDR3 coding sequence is TGTGCCAGCAGTTTAATTGGGGCGAGGGAGCAGTACTTC. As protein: CASSLIGAREQYF.

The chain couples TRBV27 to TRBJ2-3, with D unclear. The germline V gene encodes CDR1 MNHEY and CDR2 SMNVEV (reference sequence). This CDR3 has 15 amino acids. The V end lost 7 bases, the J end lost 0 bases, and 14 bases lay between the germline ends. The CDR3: CASTTLPSSTDTQYF. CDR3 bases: TGTGCCAGCACAACTCTCCCCTCTAGCACAGATACGCAGTATTTT.

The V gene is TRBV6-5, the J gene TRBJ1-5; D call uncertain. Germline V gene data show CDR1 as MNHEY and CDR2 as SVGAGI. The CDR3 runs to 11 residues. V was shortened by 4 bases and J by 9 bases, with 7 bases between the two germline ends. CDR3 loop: CASSSGGPQHF. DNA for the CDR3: TGTGCCAGCAGTTCGGGAGGGCCCCAGCATTTT.

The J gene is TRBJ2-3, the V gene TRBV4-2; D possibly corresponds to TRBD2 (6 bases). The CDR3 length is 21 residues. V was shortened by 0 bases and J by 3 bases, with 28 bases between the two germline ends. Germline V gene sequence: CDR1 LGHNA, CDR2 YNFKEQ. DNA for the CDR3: TGTGCCAGCAGCCAAGATGTGGGAACTAGCTACCCCCGAGGACCAACAGATACGCAGTATTTT. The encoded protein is CASSQDVGTSYPRGPTDTQYF.

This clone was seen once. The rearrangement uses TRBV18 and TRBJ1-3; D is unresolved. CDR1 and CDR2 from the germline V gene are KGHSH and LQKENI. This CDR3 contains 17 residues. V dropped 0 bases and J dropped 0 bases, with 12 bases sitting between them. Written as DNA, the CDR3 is TGTGCCAGCTCACCACCGGCAGGACCCAGCTCTGGAAACACCATATATTTT. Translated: CASSPPAGPSSGNTIYF.

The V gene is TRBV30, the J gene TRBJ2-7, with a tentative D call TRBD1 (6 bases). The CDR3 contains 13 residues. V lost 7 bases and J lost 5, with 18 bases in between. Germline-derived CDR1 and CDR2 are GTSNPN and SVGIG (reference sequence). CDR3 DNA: TGTGCCTTGATAGGGCAGGGGTGGGACGAGCAGTACTTC. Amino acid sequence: CALIGQGWDEQYF.

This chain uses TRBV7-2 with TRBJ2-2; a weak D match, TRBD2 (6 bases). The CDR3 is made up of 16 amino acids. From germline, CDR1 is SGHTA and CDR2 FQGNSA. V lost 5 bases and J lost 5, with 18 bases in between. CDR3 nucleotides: TGTGCCAGCAGCACCCGGGGGAACCTTGGGACCGGGGAGCTGTTTTTT. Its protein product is CASSTRGNLGTGELFF.

The CDR3 region is CASSVAGAGEQFF. The DNA of the CDR3 is TGTGCCAGCAGTGTAGCGGGAGCGGGTGAGCAGTTCTTC. The chain carries TRBV6-5 and TRBJ2-1; 9 bases map to TRBD2. V was pared by 5 bases and J by 9 bases, with 5 bases of the junction left unmatched. Germline assignment: CDR1 MNHEY and CDR2 SVGAGI. This CDR3 spans 13 amino acids.

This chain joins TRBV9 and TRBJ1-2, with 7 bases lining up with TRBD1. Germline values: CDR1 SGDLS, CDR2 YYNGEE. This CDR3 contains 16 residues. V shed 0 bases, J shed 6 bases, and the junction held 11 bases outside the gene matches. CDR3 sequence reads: CASSVDPQGGGNGYTF. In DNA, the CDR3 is TGTGCCAGCAGCGTAGACCCCCAGGGGGGAGGGAATGGCTACACCTTC.

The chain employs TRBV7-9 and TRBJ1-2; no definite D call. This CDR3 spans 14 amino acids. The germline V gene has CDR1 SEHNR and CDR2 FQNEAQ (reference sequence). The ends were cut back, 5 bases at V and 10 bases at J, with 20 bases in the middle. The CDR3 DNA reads TGTGCCAGCAGCCCCCCGGCCGGAGGGCGGCCCTACACCTTC. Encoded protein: CASSPPAGGRPYTF.

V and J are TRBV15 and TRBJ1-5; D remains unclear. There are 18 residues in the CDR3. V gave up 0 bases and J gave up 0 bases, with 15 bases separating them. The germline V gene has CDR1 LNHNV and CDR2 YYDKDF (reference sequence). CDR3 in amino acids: CATSRDSQDGASNQPQHF. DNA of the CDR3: TGTGCCACCAGCAGAGATAGCCAGGACGGTGCTAGCAATCAGCCCCAGCATTTT.

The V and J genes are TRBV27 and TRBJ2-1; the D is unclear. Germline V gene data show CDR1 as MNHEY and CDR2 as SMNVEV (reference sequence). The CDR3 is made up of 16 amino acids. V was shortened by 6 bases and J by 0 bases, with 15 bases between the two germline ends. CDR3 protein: CASSPALLDSYNEQFF. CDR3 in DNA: TGTGCCAGCAGCCCAGCTCTTCTCGACTCCTACAATGAGCAGTTCTTC.

The CDR3 spells CASSLNSGTAYLYEQYF. CDR3 nucleotide sequence: TGTGCCAGCAGCTTAAATTCCGGGACGGCCTACCTCTACGAGCAGTACTTC. The chain recombines TRBV11-1 with TRBJ2-7; possibly TRBD1 or TRBD2 for D (5 bases each). The CDR3 spans 17 residues. Trimming took off 2 bases at V and 3 bases at J, with 20 bases between the two ends. Germline CDR1 SGHAT, CDR2 FQDESV (reference sequence).

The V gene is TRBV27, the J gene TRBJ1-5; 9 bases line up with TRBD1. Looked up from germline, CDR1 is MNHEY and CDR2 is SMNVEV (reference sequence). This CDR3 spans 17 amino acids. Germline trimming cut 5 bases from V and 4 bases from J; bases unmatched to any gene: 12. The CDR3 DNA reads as TGTGCCAGCAGTCCGTACAGGGGGCTGATGGTTAATCAGCCCCAGCATTTT. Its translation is CASSPYRGLMVNQPQHF.

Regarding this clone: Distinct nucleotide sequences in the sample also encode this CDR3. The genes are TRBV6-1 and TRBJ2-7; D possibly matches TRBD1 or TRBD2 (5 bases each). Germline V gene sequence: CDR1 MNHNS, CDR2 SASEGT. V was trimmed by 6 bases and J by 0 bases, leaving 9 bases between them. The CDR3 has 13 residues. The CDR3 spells CASRRDGSYEQYF. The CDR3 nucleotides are TGTGCCAGCAGAAGGGACGGCTCCTACGAGCAGTACTTC.

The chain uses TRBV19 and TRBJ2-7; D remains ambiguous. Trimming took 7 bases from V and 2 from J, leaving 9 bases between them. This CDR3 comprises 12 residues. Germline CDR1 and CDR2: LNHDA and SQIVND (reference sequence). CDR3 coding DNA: TGTGCCAGTAACCTGCCCCCCTACGAGCAGTACTTC. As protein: CASNLPPYEQYF.